The following is a T cell receptor beta chain sequence with its context. This clonotype came up many times. Its antigen is currently not known. No much larger clonotype is one base removed from it; base qualities were not supplied. Ophthalmopathy patients were characterized by moderately to severely active disease, a Clinical Activity Score of at least 3, a NOSPECS grade of at least 4, and a disease duration under 3 months. Patients with other autoimmune diseases, uncontrolled infections, pregnancy or lactation were excluded. Diagnosis relied on clinical symptoms, serum thyroxine, TRAb, thyroid ultrasound and orbital computed tomography. Ficoll-Paque density gradient centrifugation was used to isolate PBMCs from around 9.1 ml of fresh peripheral blood. Total RNA was extracted using Trizol reagent, and RNA quality was checked on an Agilent 2100 Bioanalyzer. The sample originates from a study of Graves' ophthalmopathy and Graves' hyperthyroidism listed by TCRdb under 2018. In terms of the full investigation: Peripheral blood samples were taken at the time of initial diagnosis, before any treatment was given. TCR beta repertoire signatures were used to distinguish Graves' ophthalmopathy from Graves' hyperthyroidism and to predict progression to ophthalmopathy. In total, some 140 blood samples were TCR-sequenced: roughly 45 ophthalmopathy, roughly 80 hyperthyroidism and some 17 hyperthyroidism-to-ophthalmopathy patients. To explore V-J signatures that separate ophthalmopathy from hyperthyroidism, a discovery set of about 96 patients was enrolled, consisting of 40 to 45 with ophthalmopathy and fewer than 60 with stable hyperthyroidism. An independent validation cohort was composed of some 19 hyperthyroidism patients and about 17 patients who later progressed from hyperthyroidism to ophthalmopathy. T-cell repertoires of thyroid tissue and blood were compared in 5 or 6 hyperthyroidism patients. Following sampling, methimazole starting at 30 mg daily was administered to hyperthyroidism patients, and high-dose intravenous methylprednisolone was administered to ophthalmopathy patients. The 85 to 100 discovery patients were divided at random into training and test sets in a 7:3 ratio. What the work shows at the level of the full study, not this receptor alone: In validation, the model predicted ophthalmopathy progression with about 64% sensitivity and roughly 72% specificity; more than ten predicted patients were CT-confirmed with GO in a median of about 6.2 months. Among expanded thyroid clonotypes with frequency above 0.001, most also showed up in blood, which suggests that blood repertoires may reflect the thyroid immune response. Sample size was not predetermined statistically, and investigators were not blinded to group allocation. In cross-validation, the 13-signature model distinguished ophthalmopathy from stable hyperthyroidism with about 87% sensitivity and nearly 82% specificity, and in the test set the corresponding values were approximately 80% and 75%.

TCR beta CDR3 regions were amplified from RNA transcripts for repertoire sequencing. The first round of RT-PCR was done with HTBI primers and the Qiagen OneStep RT-PCR kit, and was followed by a second round of multiplex PCR, then size selection and purification. The libraries underwent paired-end sequencing with 100 bp reads on an Illumina HiSeq2000. As for the authors' bioinformatics: Reads were processed with SOAPnuke, discarding reads with adapters, uncalled bases, mean Phred below 15, or no exact constant-primer or identifier match. COPE v1.2.5 was used to merge the high-quality paired reads. Unique nucleotide sequences were defined as clonotypes and aligned to IMGT TRB V, D and J references using MiTCR v1.1. Only V-J combinations with frequency above 0.0001 were analysed, covering more than 99% of repertoires. For each V-J combination, a TCR clonal expansion and chaos score was defined as F50 clonal expansion divided by the chaos observed in the TCRdist matrix. Welch's t-statistics and random forest were used to reduce the features to some 13 V-J combinations, which were then used as input to a naive Bayes classifier. The similarity between thyroid and blood repertoires was quantified using the Morisita-Horn index. TCRdb reanalyzed the raw reads on its own, using fastp at Q25 for trimming and MiXCR for clone calling, and kept in-frame beta chains. A single entry per CDR3 protein holds the most common genes and DNA from its merged rows. TCRdb assigned the V and J calls; the authors' analysis was not used. The table for this sample lists hundreds of thousands of distinct CDR3 sequences; about 15% of them were counted only once. More than 8.5% of the sample is held by the ten biggest clonotypes.

The CDR3 contains 12 residues, cysteine and phenylalanine counted. CDR3 DNA only is kept here, 36 bases in frame from base 1. CDR1 MDHEN and CDR2 SYDVKM were looked up in the germline V gene. V loses 4 bases of germline sequence and J loses 7 bases, and the interval between the two ends is 10 bases. The rearranged chain carries TRBV28 and TRBJ2-5, with the D gene not clear enough to name. Sequencing was performed on blood. The sequence came from a woman between 25 and 40 years old with Graves' ophthalmopathy. Donor details come from another sample of the same person, matched by shared clones. CDR3 sequence: CASSSPGRTQYF. The nucleotides read TGTGCCAGCAGTTCCCCCGGTAGGACCCAGTACTTC.